A selection of T cell receptor beta chains follows, all from one sample in a study of molecular identifiers for immune sequencing clone quantification. Each CDR3 protein is one row after TCRdb ran MiXCR on the PCR reads. The sample has under 600,000 distinct CDR3 sequences, roughly 25% seen once; the top ten hold about 0.75%. Specimen: naive CD8+ T cells from blood, with Jurkat cell RNA spiked in. These receptor sequences come from a human donor in good health. Some libraries in this study had Jurkat cell RNA spiked in. The CDR3 runs from the conserved cysteine through the conserved F or W. The order of the fields is J gene, clone size, D gene, V gene, CDR3 DNA, CDR3 protein. D genes are given only for firm matches. A clone size is listed for some rows: how often the clone was seen (once, few, many), or a class if it is expanded.

TRBJ1-2 | . | . | TRBV4-1 | TGCGCCAGCAGCCAAGTTCGGGGGCAGGGGTATGGCTACACCTTC | CASSQVRGQGYGYTF
TRBJ2-7 | . | . | TRBV7-9 | TGTGCCAGCAGCTCATACGACATGTACGAGCAGTACTTC | CASSSYDMYEQYF
TRBJ2-5 | many | . | TRBV5-1 | TGCGCCAGCAGCTTGGGGTCGACGGGCGAGACCCAGTACTTC | CASSLGSTGETQYF
TRBJ2-7 | few | TRBD1 | TRBV6-2/TRBV6-3 | TGTGCCAGCAGTTACCCCGGGACAGGCTACGAGCAGTACTTC | CASSYPGTGYEQYF
TRBJ2-7 | . | . | TRBV6-1 | TGTGCCAGCAGTGTTGCCTGGCTCGGGGGCTCCTACGAGCAGTACTTC | CASSVAWLGGSYEQYF
TRBJ2-7 | few | . | TRBV12-3/TRBV12-4 | TGTGCCAGCAGTTTAGCCATGGACTCAGCCTACGAGCAGTACTTC | CASSLAMDSAYEQYF
TRBJ2-3 | . | . | TRBV6-5 | TGTGCCAGCAGTTCGGGGGGGATGGGACAGCTAACAGATACGCAGTATTTT | CASSSGGMGQLTDTQYF
TRBJ1-1 | . | . | TRBV4-3 | TGCGCCAGCAGCCAAGATGAGGGGGGTGAAGTGAACACTGAAGCTTTCTTT | CASSQDEGGEVNTEAFF
TRBJ2-5 | few | TRBD1 | TRBV29-1 | TGCAGCGTTGGAGAACGAGGACAGGGGGGTGAGACCCAGTACTTC | CSVGERGQGGETQYF
TRBJ2-3 | . | . | TRBV3-1 | TGTGCCAGCAGCCAAGAGGGCGGTACTAGCACAGATACGCAGTATTTT | CASSQEGGTSTDTQYF
TRBJ2-3 | many | . | TRBV7-9 | TGTGCCACCCGAGGAACAGATACGCAGTATTTT | CATRGTDTQYF
TRBJ1-1 | many | . | TRBV5-4 | TGTGCCAGCAGCGCGTTTGGCACTGAAGCTTTCTTT | CASSAFGTEAFF
TRBJ1-1 | once | TRBD1 | TRBV5-8 | TGTGCCAGCAGCTTGCCCCAGGGGGCCTTGAACACTGAAGCTTCCTTT | CASSLPQGALNTEASF
TRBJ1-4 | many | TRBD1 | TRBV7-9 | TGTGCCAGCAGCTTCCGGACAGGGGTCGAAAAACTGTTTTTT | CASSFRTGVEKLFF
TRBJ2-3 | . | . | TRBV9 | TGTGCCAGCAGCGTAGGGGGGGAATCTAGCACAGATACGCAGTATTTT | CASSVGGESSTDTQYF
TRBJ2-1 | few | TRBD2 | TRBV20-1 | TGCAGGGTACTAGCGGGGGGCCACAATGAGCAGTTCTTC | CRVLAGGHNEQFF
TRBJ2-3 | few | TRBD1 | TRBV4-2 | TGTGCCAGCAGGGGAGCCGGGACAGCTGGGGCAGATACGCAGTATTTT | CASRGAGTAGADTQYF
TRBJ1-3 | once | . | TRBV4-2 | TGTGCCAGCAGCCCTCTGACAGAAGGAAACACCATATATTTT | CASSPLTEGNTIYF
TRBJ2-5 | few | . | TRBV4-3 | TGCGCCAGCAGCCAAGAAGGGAAAGAGACCCAGTACTTC | CASSQEGKETQYF
TRBJ2-3 | many | TRBD2 | TRBV9 | TGTGCCAGCAGCATCCGACTAGCGGGGGGCACAGATACGCAGTATTTT | CASSIRLAGGTDTQYF
TRBJ2-7 | few | TRBD1 | TRBV12-5 | TGTGCTAGTGGTTGGCCGGGACAGGGTGACCACGAGCAGTACTTC | CASGWPGQGDHEQYF
TRBJ2-7 | few | TRBD2 | TRBV20-1 | TGCAGTGCTAGATTTTTGGCTAGCGGAAAATCCTACGAGCAGTACTTC | CSARFLASGKSYEQYF
TRBJ2-1 | many | . | TRBV4-1 | TGCGCCAGCAGCCAGATTAGCGGAAAGTACAATGAGCAGTTCTTC | CASSQISGKYNEQFF
TRBJ1-1 | few | TRBD1 | TRBV29-1 | TGCAGCGTTGAATACCAGGGGGTGTCGGGCACTGAAGCTTTCTTT | CSVEYQGVSGTEAFF
TRBJ2-7 | . | . | TRBV9 | TGTGCCAGCAGCGTAGGCGGAGGGGCCAGCTCCTACGAGCAGTACTTC | CASSVGGGASSYEQYF